These 2 T cell receptor beta chains were sequenced from one sample in a study of shared clonotypes between healthy human individuals. Measured with immunoSEQ multiplex PCR; TCRdb has only the in-frame clones, and not every one. The sample has 2,100,000 or so clones, 90% to 96% seen once. The specimen was naive CD4+ T cells sorted from blood. Subset here: CD45RA+ positively selected. These receptor sequences come from a man younger than 35 in good health.

With respect to this clone: At the DNA level, this CDR3 is encoded by other sequences in the same sample as well. The chain joins TRBV4-1 to TRBJ2-3, with D perhaps being TRBD1 or TRBD2 (5 bases each). This CDR3 has 13 amino acids. V was clipped by 1 base and J by 4 bases, with 6 bases between them. The germline V gene encodes CDR1 MGHRA and CDR2 YSYEKL. The CDR3 DNA is TGCGCCAGCAGCCAAGTGGGGGCAGATACGCAGTATTTT. The encoded protein is CASSQVGADTQYF.

V gene TRBV30 combines with J gene TRBJ2-2, with TRBD2 identical over 7 bases. Germline loops: CDR1 GTSNPN, CDR2 SVGIG (reference sequence). The V gene end was trimmed by 5 bases and the J gene end by 3 bases; junction bases not matched to a gene: 6. The CDR3 length is 14 residues. DNA for the CDR3: TGTGCCTGGTCCAGCGGGGCCCACACCGGGGAGCTGTTTTTT. Protein product: CAWSSGAHTGELFF.